This T cell receptor (beta chain) originates from a study of regulatory T cells in long-lasting Graves disease. Study details: Antithyroid drugs had been taken by newly diagnosed Graves' patients for under 3 months.

The CDR3 runs 12 residues. CDR1 and CDR2 from the germline V gene are GTSNPN and SVGIG (reference sequence). The V end lost 4 bases, the J end lost 6 bases, and 9 bases lay between the germline ends. TCR beta libraries were built with iRepertoire HTBI primers and Arm-PCR of CDR3 regions. TCRdb reanalysed the multiplex PCR reads using MiXCR and keeps one entry per CDR3 protein. This table holds about 530,000 distinct CDR3 sequences, about 16% found once. Sample time point: newly diagnosed GD, antithyroid drugs for less than 3 months. Preparation of the TCR library used RNA extracted from PBMCs. The same specimen was also included in a second study, on T cells in Graves' hyperthyroidism and ophthalmopathy. This second study says: Researchers barred patients who had uncontrolled infection, other autoimmune disease, pregnancy or lactation. Among thyroid clonotypes expanded above 0.001, most also appeared in blood. The model predicted ophthalmopathy a median roughly six months before onset.

The sequence derives from a woman aged 35 to 60 with Graves disease. The chain joins TRBV30 to TRBJ2-2, with D possibly being TRBD2 (6 bases). Sample: peripheral blood mononuclear cells (PBMCs), taken at new diagnosis, from a patient treated with antithyroid drugs. CDR3 sequence reads: CAWMAGPGELFF. CDR3 nucleotides: TGTGCCTGGATGGCGGGGCCCGGGGAGCTGTTTTTT.